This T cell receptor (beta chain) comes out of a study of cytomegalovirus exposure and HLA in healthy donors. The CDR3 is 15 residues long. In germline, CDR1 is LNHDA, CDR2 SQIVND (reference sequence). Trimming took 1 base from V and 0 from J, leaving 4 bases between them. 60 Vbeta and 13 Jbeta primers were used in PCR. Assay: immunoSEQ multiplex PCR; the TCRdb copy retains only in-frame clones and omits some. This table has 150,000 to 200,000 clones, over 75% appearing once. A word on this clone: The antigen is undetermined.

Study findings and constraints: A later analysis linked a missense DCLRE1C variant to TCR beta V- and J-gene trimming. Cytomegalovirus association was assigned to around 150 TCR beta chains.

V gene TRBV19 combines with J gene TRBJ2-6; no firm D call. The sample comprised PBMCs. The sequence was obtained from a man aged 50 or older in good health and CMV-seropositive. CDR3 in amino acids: CASSIGSSGANVLTF. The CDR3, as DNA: TGTGCCAGTAGTATAGGTAGCTCTGGGGCCAACGTCCTGACTTTC.